The rows below give T cell receptor beta chains drawn from one sample of a study of blood T cell repertoires in COVID-19. Measured with immunoSEQ multiplex PCR; TCRdb has only the in-frame clones, and not every one. The sample carries some 250,000 clones, just over 85% recorded once. Sequencing was carried out using peripheral blood. Receptors were obtained from a man in his thirties or forties who had recovered from COVID-19. CDR3s leave out the opening cysteine and the closing phenylalanine or tryptophan.

v_call: TRBV5-6; cdr3_aa: ASSLGQRYNEQF
v_call: TRBV7-2; cdr3_aa: ASSNFGSPLH
v_call: TRBV6-1; cdr3_aa: ASSELVPGSLGRV
v_call: TRBV30; cdr3_aa: AWCRGQGFGEAF
v_call: TRBV18; cdr3_aa: ASSPPGAVNTEAF
v_call: TRBV15; cdr3_aa: ATSRGDSYYGYT
v_call: TRBV18; cdr3_aa: ASSPSQETEAF
v_call: TRBV7-9; cdr3_aa: ASSLGGGWGFYEQY
v_call: TRBV3-1/TRBV3-2; cdr3_aa: ASSPWLLANVLT
v_call: TRBV5-8; cdr3_aa: ASSHGTAPSYNEQF
v_call: TRBV7-2; cdr3_aa: ASSLGPTGGWETQY
v_call: TRBV5-8; cdr3_aa: ASSLGRVTGNTIY
v_call: TRBV5-4; cdr3_aa: ASRLKDIHTEAF
v_call: TRBV5-1; cdr3_aa: ASSPEILGQGWGYT
v_call: TRBV5-5; cdr3_aa: ASSSRGRDPSTDTQY
v_call: TRBV5-4; cdr3_aa: ASSSPWTGYGYT
v_call: TRBV15; cdr3_aa: ATIGIGSSEAF
v_call: TRBV6-4; cdr3_aa: ASSDGTSYNEQF
v_call: TRBV5-1; cdr3_aa: ASSLVDGTGEDTQY
v_call: TRBV12-5; cdr3_aa: ASGPGLAGGLQETQY
v_call: TRBV6-4; cdr3_aa: ASSDPRTGATEAF
v_call: TRBV7-6; cdr3_aa: ASSLSTANSPLH
v_call: TRBV12-3/TRBV12-4; cdr3_aa: ASGNRGTYGYT
v_call: TRBV27; cdr3_aa: ASSLWVGQGIYQPQH
v_call: TRBV30; cdr3_aa: AWRPTGGQPQH
v_call: TRBV5-1; cdr3_aa: ASSLTQGAGTEAF
v_call: TRBV7-6; cdr3_aa: ASSLDSGQGSDSPLH
v_call: TRBV6-1; cdr3_aa: ASRSGFLLDEQF
v_call: TRBV5-1; cdr3_aa: ASSRLGTSGDEQY
v_call: TRBV7-2; cdr3_aa: ASSLFVGASNTGELF
v_call: TRBV30; cdr3_aa: ARQGLADTGELF
v_call: TRBV9; cdr3_aa: ASSVASGGTEAF
v_call: TRBV3-1/TRBV3-2; cdr3_aa: ASSQQGSSYEQY
v_call: TRBV20-1; cdr3_aa: SAKLAYEQY
v_call: TRBV2; cdr3_aa: ASSETGTSGDEQF
v_call: TRBV5-1; cdr3_aa: ASSLNFPGTEYNEQF
v_call: TRBV12-3/TRBV12-4; cdr3_aa: ASSGSRAGEQY
v_call: TRBV19; cdr3_aa: ASSIARAPDTQY
v_call: TRBV29-1; cdr3_aa: SVVDRDTGELF
v_call: TRBV19; cdr3_aa: ASSFNRETEAF
v_call: TRBV11-2; cdr3_aa: ASSLRRPRMNTEAF
v_call: TRBV5-1; cdr3_aa: ASSLTDTGELF
v_call: TRBV19; cdr3_aa: ASSIRGQYKEQY
v_call: TRBV5-1; cdr3_aa: ASRTGSQETQY
v_call: TRBV18; cdr3_aa: ASSPQGAFTDTQY
v_call: TRBV5-4; cdr3_aa: ASSLEAGGEGVQY
v_call: TRBV13; cdr3_aa: ASSPDRGNTIY
v_call: TRBV7-2; cdr3_aa: ASSLVGLAGVTDTQY
v_call: TRBV21-1; cdr3_aa: ASSLRTSSAGELF
v_call: TRBV19; cdr3_aa: ASSISKQRVNYGYT
v_call: TRBV5-6; cdr3_aa: ASSLRGANTEAF
v_call: TRBV7-9; cdr3_aa: ASSSGQLRGYT
v_call: TRBV19; cdr3_aa: AAGQGIHEQY
v_call: TRBV4-3; cdr3_aa: ASSQEPLGHSPLH
v_call: TRBV10-3; cdr3_aa: AISAGQGGHYGYT
v_call: TRBV5-6; cdr3_aa: ASSLVVPGARLDTQY
v_call: TRBV14; cdr3_aa: ASSQTVNYGYT